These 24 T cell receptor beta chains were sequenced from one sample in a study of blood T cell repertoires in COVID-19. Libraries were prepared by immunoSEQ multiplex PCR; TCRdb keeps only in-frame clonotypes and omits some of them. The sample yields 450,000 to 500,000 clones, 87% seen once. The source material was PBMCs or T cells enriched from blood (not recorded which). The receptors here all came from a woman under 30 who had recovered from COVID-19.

CDR3 in DNA: TGTGCCAGTAGTGTGGGACTCCCTGAGGAGCAGTTCTTC. It encodes CASSVGLPEEQFF. The genes are TRBV19 and TRBJ2-1; D might be TRBD2 (6 bases). Trimming pared 5 bases from V and 10 bases from J, leaving 15 bases between. Germline V lookup: CDR1 LNHDA, CDR2 SQIVND (reference sequence). This CDR3 has 13 amino acids.

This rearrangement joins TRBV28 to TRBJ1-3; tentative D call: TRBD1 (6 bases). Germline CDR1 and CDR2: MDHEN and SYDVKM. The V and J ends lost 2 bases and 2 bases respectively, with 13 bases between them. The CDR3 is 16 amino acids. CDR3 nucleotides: TGTGCCAGCAGTTTAAGCGGGGGGCCAACTGGAAACACCATATATTTT. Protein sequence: CASSLSGGPTGNTIYF.

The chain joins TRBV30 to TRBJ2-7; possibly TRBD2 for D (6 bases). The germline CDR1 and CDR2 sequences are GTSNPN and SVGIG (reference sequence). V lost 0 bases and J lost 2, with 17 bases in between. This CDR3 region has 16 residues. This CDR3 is CAWSVAGIRSPYEQYF. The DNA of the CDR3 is TGTGCCTGGAGTGTGGCGGGGATCAGGAGCCCCTACGAGCAGTACTTC. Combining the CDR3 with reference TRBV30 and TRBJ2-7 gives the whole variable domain SQTIHQWPATLVQPVGSPLSLECTVEGTSNPNLYWYRQAAGRGLQLLFYSVGIGQISSEVPQNLSASRPQDRQFILSSKKLLLSDSGFYLCAWSVAGIRSPYEQYFGPGTRLTVT.

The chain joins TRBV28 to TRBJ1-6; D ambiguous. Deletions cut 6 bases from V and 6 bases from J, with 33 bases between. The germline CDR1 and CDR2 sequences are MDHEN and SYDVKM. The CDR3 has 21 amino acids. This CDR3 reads CASSPTGGPTSSQIFNSPLHF. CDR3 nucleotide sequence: TGTGCCAGCAGCCCCACGGGAGGGCCAACCTCTTCCCAGATCTTTAATTCACCCCTCCACTTT.

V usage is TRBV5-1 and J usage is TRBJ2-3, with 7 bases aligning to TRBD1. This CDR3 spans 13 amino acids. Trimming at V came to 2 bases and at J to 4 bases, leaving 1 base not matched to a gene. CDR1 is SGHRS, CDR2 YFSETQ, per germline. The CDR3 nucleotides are TGCGCCAGCAGCTTTACAGGGGCAGATACGCAGTATTTT. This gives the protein CASSFTGADTQYF.

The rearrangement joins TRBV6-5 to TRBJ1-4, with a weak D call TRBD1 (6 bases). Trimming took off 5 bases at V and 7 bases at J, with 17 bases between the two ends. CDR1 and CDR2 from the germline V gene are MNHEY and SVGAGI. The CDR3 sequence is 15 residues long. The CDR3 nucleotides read TGTGCCAGCAGTCCCCAGACAGGACAAGGTGAAAAACTGTTTTTT. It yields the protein CASSPQTGQGEKLFF.

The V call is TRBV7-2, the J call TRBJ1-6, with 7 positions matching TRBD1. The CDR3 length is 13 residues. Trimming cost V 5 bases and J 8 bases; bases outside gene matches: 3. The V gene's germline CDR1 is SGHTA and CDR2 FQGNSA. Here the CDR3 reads CASSPTGDSPLHF. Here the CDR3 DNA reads TGTGCCAGCAGCCCAACAGGGGATTCACCCCTCCACTTT.

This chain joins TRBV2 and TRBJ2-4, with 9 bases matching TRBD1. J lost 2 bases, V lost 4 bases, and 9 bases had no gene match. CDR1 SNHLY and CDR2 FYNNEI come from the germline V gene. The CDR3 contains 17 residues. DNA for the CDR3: TGTGCCAGCAGTGTCACAGGGGGCATTTTAACCAAAAACATTCAGTACTTC. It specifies CASSVTGGILTKNIQYF.

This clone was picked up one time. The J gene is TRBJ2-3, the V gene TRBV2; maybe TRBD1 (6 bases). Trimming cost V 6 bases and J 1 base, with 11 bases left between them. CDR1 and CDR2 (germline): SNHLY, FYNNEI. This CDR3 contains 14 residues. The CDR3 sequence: CASSPEGGTDTQYF. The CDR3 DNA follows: TGTGCCAGCAGCCCCGAGGGGGGCACAGATACGCAGTATTTT.

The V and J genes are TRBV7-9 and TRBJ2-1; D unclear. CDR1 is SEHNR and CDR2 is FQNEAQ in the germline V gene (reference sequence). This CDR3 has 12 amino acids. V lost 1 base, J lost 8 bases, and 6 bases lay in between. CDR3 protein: CASSLVLYEQFF. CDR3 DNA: TGTGCCAGCAGCTTAGTATTGTATGAGCAGTTCTTC. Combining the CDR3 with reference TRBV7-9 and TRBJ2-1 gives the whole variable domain DTGVSQNPRHKITKRGQNVTFRCDPISEHNRLYWYRQTLGQGPEFLTYFQNEAQLEKSRLLSDRFSAERPKGSFSTLEIQRTEQGDSAMYLCASSLVLYEQFFGPGTRLTVL.

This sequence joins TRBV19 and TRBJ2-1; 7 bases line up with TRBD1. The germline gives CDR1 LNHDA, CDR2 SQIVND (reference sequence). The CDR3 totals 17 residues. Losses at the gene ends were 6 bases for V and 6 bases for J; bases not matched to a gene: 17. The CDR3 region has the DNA TGTGCCAGTAGAACAACCGTCGACAGGGCCTGGGGCAATGAGCAGTTCTTC. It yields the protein CASRTTVDRAWGNEQFF.

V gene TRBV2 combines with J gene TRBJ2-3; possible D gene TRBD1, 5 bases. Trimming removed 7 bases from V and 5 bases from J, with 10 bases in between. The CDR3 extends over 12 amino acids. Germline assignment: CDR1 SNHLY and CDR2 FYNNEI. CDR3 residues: CASIRDGDTQYF. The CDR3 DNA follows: TGTGCCAGCATCAGGGATGGAGATACGCAGTATTTT.

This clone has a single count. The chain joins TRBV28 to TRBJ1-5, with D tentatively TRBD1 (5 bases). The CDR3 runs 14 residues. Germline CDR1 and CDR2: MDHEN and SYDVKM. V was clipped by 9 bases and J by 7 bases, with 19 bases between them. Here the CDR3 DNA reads TGTGCCAGTCAACTTGGGGGGAGAGGCCAGCCCCAGCATTTT. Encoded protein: CASQLGGRGQPQHF.

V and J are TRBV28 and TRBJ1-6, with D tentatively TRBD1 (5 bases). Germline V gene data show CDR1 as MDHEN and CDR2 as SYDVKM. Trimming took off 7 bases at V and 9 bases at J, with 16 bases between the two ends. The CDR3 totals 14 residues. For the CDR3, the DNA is TGTGCCAGCACCTTGGGGGACTTGACTTCACCCCTCCACTTT. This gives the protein CASTLGDLTSPLHF.

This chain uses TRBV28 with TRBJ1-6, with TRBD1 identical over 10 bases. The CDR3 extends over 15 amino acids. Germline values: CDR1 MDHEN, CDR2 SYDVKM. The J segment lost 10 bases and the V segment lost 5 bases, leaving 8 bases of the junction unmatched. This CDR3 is CASSGLGTGESPLHF. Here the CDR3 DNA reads TGTGCCAGCAGTGGGCTCGGGACAGGGGAATCACCCCTCCACTTT.

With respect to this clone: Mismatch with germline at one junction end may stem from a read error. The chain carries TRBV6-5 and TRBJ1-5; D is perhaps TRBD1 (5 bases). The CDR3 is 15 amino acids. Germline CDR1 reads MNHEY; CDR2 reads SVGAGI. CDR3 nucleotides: TGTGCCAGCACTTACAACGCAGGGTTCAATCAGCCCCAGCATTTT. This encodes CASTYNAGFNQPQHF.

The CDR3 DNA reads as TGTGCCAGCAGCTCCCGGCCAGACAGGGGGCGCGGGAATGAAAAACTGTTTTTT. Residues: CASSSRPDRGRGNEKLFF. This sequence joins TRBV7-9 and TRBJ1-4, with 10 bases matching TRBD1. CDR3 length equals 18 residues. The germline CDR1 and CDR2 sequences are SEHNR and FQNEAQ (reference sequence). J lost 5 bases, V lost 4 bases, and 13 bases had no gene match.

The CDR3 DNA reads TGTGCCATCAGTGAGTCCGATGGCGAAAAACTGTTTTTT. Translated, it gives CAISESDGEKLFF. The V call is TRBV10-3, the J call TRBJ1-4; D call uncertain. The CDR3 covers 13 residues. Trimming left V 0 bases short and J 8 bases short, with 7 bases between. Germline V CDR1 and CDR2: ENHRY, SYGVKD.

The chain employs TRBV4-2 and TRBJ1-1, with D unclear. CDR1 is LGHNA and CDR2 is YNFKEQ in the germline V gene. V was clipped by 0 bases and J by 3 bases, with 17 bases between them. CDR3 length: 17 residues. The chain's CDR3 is CASSQELRLVSDTEAFF. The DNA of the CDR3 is TGTGCCAGCAGCCAAGAATTAAGGTTAGTAAGCGACACTGAAGCTTTCTTT.

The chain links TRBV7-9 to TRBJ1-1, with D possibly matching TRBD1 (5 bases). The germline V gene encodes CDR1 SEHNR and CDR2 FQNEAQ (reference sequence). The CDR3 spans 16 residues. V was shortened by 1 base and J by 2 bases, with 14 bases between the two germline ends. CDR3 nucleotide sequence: TGTGCCAGCAGCTTAGATTACAACAGGCCCAACACTGAAGCTTTCTTT. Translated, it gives CASSLDYNRPNTEAFF.

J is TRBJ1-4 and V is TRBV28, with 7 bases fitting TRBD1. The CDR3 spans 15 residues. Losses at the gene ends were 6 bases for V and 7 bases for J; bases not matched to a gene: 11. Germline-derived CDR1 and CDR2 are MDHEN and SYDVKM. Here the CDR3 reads CASSQSPAGGEKLFF. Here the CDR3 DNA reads TGTGCCAGCAGCCAAAGCCCCGCAGGGGGTGAAAAACTGTTTTTT.

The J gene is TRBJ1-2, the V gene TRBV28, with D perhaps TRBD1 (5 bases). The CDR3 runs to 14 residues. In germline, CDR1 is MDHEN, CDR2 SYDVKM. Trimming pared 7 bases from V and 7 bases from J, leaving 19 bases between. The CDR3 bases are TGTGCCAGCACCGAAGTTGCAGGGATGATTGGCTACACCTTC. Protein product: CASTEVAGMIGYTF.

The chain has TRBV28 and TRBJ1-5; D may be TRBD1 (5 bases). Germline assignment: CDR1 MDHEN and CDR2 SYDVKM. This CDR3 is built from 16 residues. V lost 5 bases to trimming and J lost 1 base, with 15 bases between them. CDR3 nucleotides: TGTGCCAGCAGTCCGTTGGGACTCGGAAGCAATCAGCCCCAGCATTTT. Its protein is CASSPLGLGSNQPQHF.

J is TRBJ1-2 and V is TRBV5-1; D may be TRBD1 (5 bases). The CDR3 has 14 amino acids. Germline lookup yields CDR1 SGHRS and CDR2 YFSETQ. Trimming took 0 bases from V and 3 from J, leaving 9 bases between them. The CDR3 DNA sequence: TGCGCCAGCAGCTTGGAGGGGACTTACTATGGCTACACCTTC. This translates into CASSLEGTYYGYTF.